This note documents a single TCR beta chain sequence. No antigen is known for it. Other nucleotide sequences from this sample produce the same CDR3. This entry is derived from a study of shared clonotypes between healthy human individuals. Study-wide context: The plates for each donor numbered three CD4 naive, three CD4 memory, two CD8 naive and one CD8 memory.

Clones were sequenced by immunoSEQ multiplex PCR, and TCRdb holds only the in-frame ones, with some missing. Of about 1 million clones detected, around 82% appear once; the ten largest clones hold about 0.52%. Study outcomes and limitations: In contrast to clonotypes shared by all four donors, non-shared clonotypes had lower generation probabilities. A few donors had about 5.1% of their naive CD4 clonotypes in common.

Germline V lookup: CDR1 SGHRS, CDR2 YFSETQ. V was clipped by 0 bases and J by 2 bases, with 8 bases between them. This CDR3 has 15 residues. This clonotype originated in a man between 18 and 35 years old in good health. Some clones in this sample may be carry-over from other donors' samples. Material: memory CD4+ T cells from PBMCs. Subset described: CD45RA-negative fraction. This chain joins TRBV5-1 and TRBJ2-2, with D unclear. The CDR3 spells CASSLGPRNTGELFF. CDR3 in DNA: TGCGCCAGCAGCTTGGGACCCAGAAACACCGGGGAGCTGTTTTTT.